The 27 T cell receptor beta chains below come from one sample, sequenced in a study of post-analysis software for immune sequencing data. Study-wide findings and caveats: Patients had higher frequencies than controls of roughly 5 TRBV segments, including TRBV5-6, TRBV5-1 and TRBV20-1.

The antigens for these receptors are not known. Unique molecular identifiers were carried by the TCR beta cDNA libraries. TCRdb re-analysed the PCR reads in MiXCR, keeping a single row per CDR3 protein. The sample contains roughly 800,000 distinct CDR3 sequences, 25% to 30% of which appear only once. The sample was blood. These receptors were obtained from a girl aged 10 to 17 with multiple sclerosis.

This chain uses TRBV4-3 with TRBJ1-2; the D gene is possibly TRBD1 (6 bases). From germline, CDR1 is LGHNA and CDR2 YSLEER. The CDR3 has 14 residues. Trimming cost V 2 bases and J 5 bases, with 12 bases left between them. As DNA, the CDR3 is TGCGCCAGCAGCCAATACGGACAGACGTATGGCTACACCTTC. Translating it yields CASSQYGQTYGYTF.

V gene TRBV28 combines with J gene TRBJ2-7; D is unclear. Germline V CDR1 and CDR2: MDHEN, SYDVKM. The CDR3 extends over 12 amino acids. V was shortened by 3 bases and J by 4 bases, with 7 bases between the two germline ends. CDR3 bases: TGTGCCAGCAGTTTTTCCTTTTACGAGCAGTACGTC. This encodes CASSFSFYEQYV.

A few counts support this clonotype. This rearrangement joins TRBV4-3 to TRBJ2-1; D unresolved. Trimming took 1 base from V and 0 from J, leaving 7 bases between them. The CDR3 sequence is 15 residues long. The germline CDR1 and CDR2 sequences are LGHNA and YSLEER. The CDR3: CASSQGVSSYNEQFF. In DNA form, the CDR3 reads TGCGCCAGCAGCCAAGGGGTGAGCTCCTACAATGAGCAGTTCTTC.

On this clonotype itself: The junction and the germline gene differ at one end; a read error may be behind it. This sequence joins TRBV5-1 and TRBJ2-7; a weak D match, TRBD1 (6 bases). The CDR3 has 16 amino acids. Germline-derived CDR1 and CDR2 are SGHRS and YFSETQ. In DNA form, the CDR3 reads TGCGCCCGCAGGAAGGAAGTTGTGGACAGAAACTACGAGCAGTACTTC. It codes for CARRKEVVDRNYEQYF.

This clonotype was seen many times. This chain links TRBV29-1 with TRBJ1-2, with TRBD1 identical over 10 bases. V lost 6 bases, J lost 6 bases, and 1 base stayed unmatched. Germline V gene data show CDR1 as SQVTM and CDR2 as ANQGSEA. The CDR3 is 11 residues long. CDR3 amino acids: CSVGTGDGYTF. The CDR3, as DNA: TGCAGCGTAGGGACAGGGGATGGCTACACCTTC.

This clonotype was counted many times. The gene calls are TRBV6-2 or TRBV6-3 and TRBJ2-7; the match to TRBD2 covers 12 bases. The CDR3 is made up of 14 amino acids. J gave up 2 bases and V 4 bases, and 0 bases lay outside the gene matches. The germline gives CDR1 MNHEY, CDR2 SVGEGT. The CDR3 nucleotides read TGTGCCAGCAGTTGGACTAGCGGGACCTACGAGCAGTACTTC. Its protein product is CASSWTSGTYEQYF.

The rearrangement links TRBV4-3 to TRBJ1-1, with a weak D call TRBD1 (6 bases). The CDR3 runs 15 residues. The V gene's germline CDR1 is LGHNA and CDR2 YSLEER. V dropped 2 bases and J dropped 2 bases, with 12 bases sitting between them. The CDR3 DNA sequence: TGCGCCAGCAGCCAAAATCCCGGGACAAACACTGAAGCTTTCTTT. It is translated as CASSQNPGTNTEAFF.

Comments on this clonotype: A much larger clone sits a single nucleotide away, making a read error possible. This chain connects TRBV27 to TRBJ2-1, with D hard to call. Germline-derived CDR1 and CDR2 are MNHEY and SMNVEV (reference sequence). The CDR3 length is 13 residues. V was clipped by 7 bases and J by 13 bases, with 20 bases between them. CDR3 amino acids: CASNGRLEETQFF. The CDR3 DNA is TGTGCCAGCAATGGCAGGTTAGAAGAGACCCAGTTCTTC.

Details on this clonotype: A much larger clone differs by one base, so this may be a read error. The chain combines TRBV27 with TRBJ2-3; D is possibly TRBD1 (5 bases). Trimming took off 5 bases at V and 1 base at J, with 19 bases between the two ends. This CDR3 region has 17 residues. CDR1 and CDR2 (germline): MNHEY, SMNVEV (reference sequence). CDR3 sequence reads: CASSLRGCAPGTDTQYF. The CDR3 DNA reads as TGTGCCAGCAGTCTAAGGGGATGCGCTCCGGGCACAGATACGCAGTATTTT.

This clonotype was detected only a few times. The CDR3 region has the DNA TGTGCCAGCAGCGCAGGGTCTAAATCGGAGCAGTACTTC. Its translation: CASSAGSKSEQYF. This sequence joins TRBV27 and TRBJ2-7, with D perhaps matching TRBD1 (5 bases). Germline CDR1 is MNHEY and CDR2 is SMNVEV (reference sequence). This CDR3 is 13 amino acids long. The V gene lost 6 bases and the J gene lost 7 bases, with 16 bases spanning the gap.

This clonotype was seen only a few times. In DNA, the CDR3 is TGTGCCAGCATTGACGACACACGCGCCTATGGCTACACCTTC. Protein sequence: CASIDDTRAYGYTF. V and J are TRBV6-2 or TRBV6-3 and TRBJ1-2; D is unresolved. Germline V gives CDR1 MNHEY, CDR2 SVGEGT. Trimming took off 7 bases at V and 4 bases at J, with 16 bases between the two ends. The CDR3 length is 14 residues.

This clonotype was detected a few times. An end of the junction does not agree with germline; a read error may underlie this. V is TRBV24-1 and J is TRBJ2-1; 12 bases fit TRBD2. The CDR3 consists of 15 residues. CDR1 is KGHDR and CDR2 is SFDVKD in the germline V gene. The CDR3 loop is CATSNLTSGSNEQFF. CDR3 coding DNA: TGTGCCACCAGTAATTTGACTAGCGGGAGTAATGAGCAGTTCTTC.

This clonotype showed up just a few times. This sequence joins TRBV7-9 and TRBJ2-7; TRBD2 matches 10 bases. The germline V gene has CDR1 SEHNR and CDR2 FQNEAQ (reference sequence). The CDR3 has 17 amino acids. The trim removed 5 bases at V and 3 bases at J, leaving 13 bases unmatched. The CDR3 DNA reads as TGTGCCAGCAGCCCAAGTGGAGCGGGAGGGACATACTACGAGCAGTACTTC. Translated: CASSPSGAGGTYYEQYF.

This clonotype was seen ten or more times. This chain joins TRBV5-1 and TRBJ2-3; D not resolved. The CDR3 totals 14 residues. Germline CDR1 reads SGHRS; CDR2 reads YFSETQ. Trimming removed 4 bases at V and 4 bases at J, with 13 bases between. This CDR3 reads CASSKDPSADTQYF. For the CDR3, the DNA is TGCGCCAGCAGCAAGGACCCTTCCGCAGATACGCAGTATTTT.

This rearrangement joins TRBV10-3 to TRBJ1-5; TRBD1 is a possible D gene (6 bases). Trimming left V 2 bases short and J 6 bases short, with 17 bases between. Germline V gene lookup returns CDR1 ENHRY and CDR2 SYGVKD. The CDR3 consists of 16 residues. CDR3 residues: CAISEPRKGGTQPQHF. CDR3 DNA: TGTGCCATCAGTGAGCCTCGTAAGGGGGGTACTCAGCCCCAGCATTTT.

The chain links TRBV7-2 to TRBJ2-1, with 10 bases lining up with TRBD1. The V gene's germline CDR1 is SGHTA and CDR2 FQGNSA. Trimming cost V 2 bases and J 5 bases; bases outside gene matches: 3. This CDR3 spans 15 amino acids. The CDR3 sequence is CASSLRDRGHNEQFF. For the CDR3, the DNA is TGTGCCAGCAGCTTACGGGACAGGGGTCACAATGAGCAGTTCTTC.

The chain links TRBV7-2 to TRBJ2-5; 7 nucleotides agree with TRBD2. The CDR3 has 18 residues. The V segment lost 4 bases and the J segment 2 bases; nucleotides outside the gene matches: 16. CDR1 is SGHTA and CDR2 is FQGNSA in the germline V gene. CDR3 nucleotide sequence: TGTGCCAGCAGCTCCCCCATAGGACGCGGGAGCGATCAAGAGACCCAGTACTTC. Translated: CASSSPIGRGSDQETQYF.

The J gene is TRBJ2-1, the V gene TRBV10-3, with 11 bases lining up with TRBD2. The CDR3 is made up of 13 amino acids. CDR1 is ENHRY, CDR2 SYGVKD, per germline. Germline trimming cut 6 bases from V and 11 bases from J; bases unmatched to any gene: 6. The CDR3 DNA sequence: TGTGCCATCAGAACTAGCGGGAGAGGGAAGCAGTTCTTC. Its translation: CAIRTSGRGKQFF.

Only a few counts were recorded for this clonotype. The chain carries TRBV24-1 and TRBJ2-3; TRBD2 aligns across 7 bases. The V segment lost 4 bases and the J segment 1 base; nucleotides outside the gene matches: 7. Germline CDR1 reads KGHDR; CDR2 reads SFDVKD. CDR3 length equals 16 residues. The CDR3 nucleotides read TGTGCCACCAGTGACCCCGGGACTACGCGCACAGATACGCAGTATTTT. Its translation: CATSDPGTTRTDTQYF.

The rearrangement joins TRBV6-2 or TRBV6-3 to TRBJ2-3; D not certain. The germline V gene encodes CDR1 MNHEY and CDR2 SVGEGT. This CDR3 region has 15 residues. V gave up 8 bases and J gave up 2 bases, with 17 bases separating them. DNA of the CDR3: TGTGCCAGCGGCTCAGCGTATAGAGACACAGATACGCAGTATTTT. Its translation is CASGSAYRDTDTQYF.

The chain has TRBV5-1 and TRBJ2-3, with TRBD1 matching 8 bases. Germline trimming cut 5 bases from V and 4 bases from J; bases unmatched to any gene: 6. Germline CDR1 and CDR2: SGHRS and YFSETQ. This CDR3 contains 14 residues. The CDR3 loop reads CASRDRELSDTQYF. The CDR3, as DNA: TGCGCCAGCAGGGACAGGGAATTGTCAGATACGCAGTATTTT.

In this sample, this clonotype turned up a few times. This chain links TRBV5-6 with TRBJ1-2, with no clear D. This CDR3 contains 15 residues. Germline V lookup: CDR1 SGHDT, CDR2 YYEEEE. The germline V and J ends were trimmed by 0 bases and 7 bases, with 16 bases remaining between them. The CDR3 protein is CASSLVQAEVTGYTF. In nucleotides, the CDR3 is TGTGCCAGCAGCTTGGTTCAGGCAGAGGTTACTGGCTACACCTTC.

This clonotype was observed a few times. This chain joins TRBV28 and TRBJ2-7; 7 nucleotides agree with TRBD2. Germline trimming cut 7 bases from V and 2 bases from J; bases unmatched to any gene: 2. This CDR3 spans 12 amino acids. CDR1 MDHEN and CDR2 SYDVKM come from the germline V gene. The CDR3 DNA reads TGTGCCAGCAAAGGGAGGGCCTACGAGCAGTACTTC. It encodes CASKGRAYEQYF.

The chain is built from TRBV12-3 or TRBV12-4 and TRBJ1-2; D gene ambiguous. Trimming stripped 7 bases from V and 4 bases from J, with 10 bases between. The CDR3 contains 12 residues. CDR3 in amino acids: CASTRGGYGYTF. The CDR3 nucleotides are TGTGCCAGCACCCGCGGTGGCTATGGCTACACCTTC.

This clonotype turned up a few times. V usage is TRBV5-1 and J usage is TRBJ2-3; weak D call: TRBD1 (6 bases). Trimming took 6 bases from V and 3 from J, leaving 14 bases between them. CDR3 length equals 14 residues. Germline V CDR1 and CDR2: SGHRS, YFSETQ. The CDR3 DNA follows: TGCGCCAGCAAGGCAGGGGCCCAAACAGATACGCAGTATTTT. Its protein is CASKAGAQTDTQYF.

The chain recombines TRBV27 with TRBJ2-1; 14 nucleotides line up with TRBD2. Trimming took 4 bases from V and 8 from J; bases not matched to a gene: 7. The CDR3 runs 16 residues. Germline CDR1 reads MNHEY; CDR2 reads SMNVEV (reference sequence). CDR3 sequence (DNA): TGTGCCAGCAGTTCCTGGACTAGCGGGGGGTCAGATGAGCAGTTCTTC. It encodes CASSSWTSGGSDEQFF.

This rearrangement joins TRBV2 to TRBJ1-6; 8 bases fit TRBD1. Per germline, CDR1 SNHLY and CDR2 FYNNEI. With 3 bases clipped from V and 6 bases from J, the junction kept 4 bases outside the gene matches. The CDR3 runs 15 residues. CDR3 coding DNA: TGTGCCAGCAGTGATCAGACAGGGGCTAATTCACCCCTCCACTTT. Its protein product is CASSDQTGANSPLHF.